This TCR beta chain was observed in a study of T-cell memory formation after mild COVID-19. Study summary: Each donor largely had its own TCR clusters. Study outcomes and limitations: Contracting clones from day 15 to 85 showed balanced CD4/CD8; later expanders favored CD4+.

UMIs and sample barcodes were carried by the TCR alpha and TCR beta cDNA libraries that 5'RACE produced using constant-segment primers. TCRdb reprocessed the 5' RACE reads with MiXCR, giving one entry per CDR3 protein. The sample has 400,000 to 500,000 distinct CDR3 sequences; approximately 20% are singletons. This clonotype came up a few times. What it binds is not known. The CDR3 length is 12 residues. V lost 4 bases and J 8 bases, leaving 9 bases between the germline ends. The germline CDR1 and CDR2 sequences are SQVTM and ANQGSEA. J is TRBJ1-6 and V is TRBV29-1; unclear D gene. This TCR derives from an adult woman who had mild COVID-19 (a few samples of this study predate the infection). Cell type and time point are not known. Sequencing was done on a sample of PBMCs or a T cell subset sorted from them (not recorded which). The CDR3 DNA reads TGCAGCGTTGGTGAATTGCATTCACCCCTCCACTTT. Translated, it gives CSVGELHSPLHF.